This TCR beta chain was documented in a study of T-cell reconstitution after alpha-beta-depleted transplantation in children (TCRdb year 2016). For context, the study as a whole: Using TCR repertoire profiling, the study followed T-cell immune reconstitution in a quantitative way in children after TCRalphabeta/CD19-depleted allogeneic hematopoietic cell transplantation.

The method was PCR. Data came from an Illumina HiSeq 2500. TCR libraries were prepared with molecular barcoding, using unique molecular identifiers to normalize TCRbeta repertoire quantification. TCRdb applied fastp at Q25 and MiXCR to the public reads, then kept only in-frame beta chains. Each CDR3 protein gets just one entry, which takes the most common genes and DNA from the rows behind it. Counted in this sample were 200,000 to 250,000 distinct CDR3 sequences; about 9.6% of them appeared once. The top ten hold about 4.9% of the sample. The germline ends are 9 bases apart after V is trimmed by 1 base and J by 0 bases. CDR1 and CDR2 were assigned from the germline V gene as SNHLY and FYNNEI. The CDR3 runs 16 residues from the cysteine to the phenylalanine. The CDR3 DNA has 48 bases and is translated from base 1. This clonotype came up many times. The clone's antigen remains unknown. No quality values exist for individual bases; no much larger clone is one base distant.

The sequences come from PBMCs from the stem cell graft donor, collected from the stem cell graft. This sequence originates from a human donor who donated a stem cell graft to a child with SCID. The chain employs TRBV2 and TRBJ1-4; no D segment can be confidently identified. The CDR3 amino acid sequence is: CASSEVRDATNEKLFF. The DNA reads as follows: TGTGCCAGCAGTGAAGTTAGGGATGCAACTAATGAAAAACTGTTTTTT.